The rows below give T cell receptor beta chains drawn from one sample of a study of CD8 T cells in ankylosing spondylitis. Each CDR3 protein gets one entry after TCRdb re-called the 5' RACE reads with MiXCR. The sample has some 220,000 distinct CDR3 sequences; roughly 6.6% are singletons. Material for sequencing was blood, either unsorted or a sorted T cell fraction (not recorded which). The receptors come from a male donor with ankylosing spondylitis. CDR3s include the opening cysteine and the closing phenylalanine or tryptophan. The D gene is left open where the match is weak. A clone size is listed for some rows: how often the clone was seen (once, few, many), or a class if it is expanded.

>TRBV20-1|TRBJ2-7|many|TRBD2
CSARALAEGTYEQYF
TGCAGTGCTAGGGCACTAGCGGAAGGGACCTACGAGCAGTACTTC
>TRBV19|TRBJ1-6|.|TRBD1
CASSSRTGTNSPLHF
TGTGCCAGTAGTTCTCGGACAGGAACTAATTCACCCCTCCACTTT
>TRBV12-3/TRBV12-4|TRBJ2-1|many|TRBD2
CASSFTSGGNEQFF
TGTGCCAGCAGTTTTACCAGCGGGGGCAATGAGCAGTTCTTC
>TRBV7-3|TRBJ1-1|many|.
CASSADSTLNTEAFF
TGTGCCAGCAGCGCGGACAGTACGCTGAACACTGAAGCTTTCTTT
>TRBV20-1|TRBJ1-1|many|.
CSARIRDTEAFF
TGCAGTGCTAGAATTCGGGACACTGAAGCTTTCTTT
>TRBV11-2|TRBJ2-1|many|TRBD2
CASSVRLAGGLYNEQFF
TGTGCCAGCAGCGTACGACTAGCGGGGGGGCTTTACAATGAGCAGTTCTTC
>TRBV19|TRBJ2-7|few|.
CASSPLSGSSYEQYF
TGTGCCAGTAGTCCCCTGAGCGGGTCCTCCTACGAGCAGTACTTC
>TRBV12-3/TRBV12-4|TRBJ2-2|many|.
CASSSPEQGPNTGELFF
TGTGCCAGCAGTTCTCCGGAACAGGGACCTAACACCGGGGAGCTGTTTTTT
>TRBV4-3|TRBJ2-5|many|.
CASSQELGGTQETQYF
TGCGCCAGCAGCCAAGAGCTTGGCGGTACCCAAGAGACCCAGTACTTC
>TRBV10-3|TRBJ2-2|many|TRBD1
CAITPSGTGSNTGELFF
TGTGCCATCACCCCTAGTGGGACAGGGTCCAACACCGGGGAGCTGTTTTTT
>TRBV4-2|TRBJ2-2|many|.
CASSRGLADLSNTGELFF
TGTGCCAGCAGCCGAGGCCTGGCAGACCTTTCGAACACCGGGGAGCTGTTTTTT
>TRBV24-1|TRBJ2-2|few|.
CAIGDYDLTGELFF
TGTGCCATCGGGGATTATGATTTGACCGGGGAGCTGTTTTTT
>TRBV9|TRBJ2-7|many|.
CASSPGHEQYF
TGTGCCAGCAGCCCAGGCCACGAGCAGTACTTC
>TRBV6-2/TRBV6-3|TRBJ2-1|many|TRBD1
CASSPDRGHYNEQFF
TGTGCCAGCAGTCCGGACAGGGGCCACTACAATGAGCAGTTCTTC
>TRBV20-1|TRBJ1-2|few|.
CSAESGGAFAYGYTF
TGCAGTGCTGAGAGCGGGGGAGCCTTTGCCTATGGCTACACCTTC
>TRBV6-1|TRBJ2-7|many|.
CASRSGYEQYF
TGTGCCAGCAGATCAGGATACGAGCAGTACTTC
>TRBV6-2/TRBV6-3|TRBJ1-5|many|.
CASRSPQGQPQHF
TGTGCCAGCAGATCCCCACAGGGACAGCCCCAGCATTTT
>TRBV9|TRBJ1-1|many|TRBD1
CASSGDQGVEAFF
TGTGCCAGCAGCGGAGACCAGGGGGTTGAAGCTTTCTTT
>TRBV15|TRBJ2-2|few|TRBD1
CATLETGGDKNTGELFF
TGTGCCACCCTGGAGACAGGGGGAGATAAGAACACCGGGGAGCTGTTTTTT
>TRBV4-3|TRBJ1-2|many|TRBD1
CASSQVTGTQLFGYTF
TGCGCCAGCAGCCAAGTGACAGGGACCCAGTTATTTGGCTACACCTTC
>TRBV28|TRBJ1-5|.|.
CASSLPGGVWQPQHF
TGTGCCAGCAGTCTTCCCGGGGGGGTGTGGCAGCCCCAGCATTTT
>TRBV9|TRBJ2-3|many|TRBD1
CASSPWDRASDTQYF
TGTGCCAGCAGCCCTTGGGACAGGGCCTCAGATACGCAGTATTTT
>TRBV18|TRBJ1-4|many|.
CASSSAGVEVEKLFF
TGTGCCAGCTCATCCGCGGGGGTAGAAGTCGAAAAACTGTTTTTT
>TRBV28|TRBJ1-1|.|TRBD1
CASRPRDSKNTEAFF
TGTGCCAGCAGACCAAGGGACAGTAAGAACACTGAAGCTTTCTTT
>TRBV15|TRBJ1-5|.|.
CATAVRGSNQPQHF
TGTGCCACCGCGGTGCGGGGAAGCAATCAGCCCCAGCATTTT
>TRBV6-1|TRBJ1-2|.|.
CASRQTAFYGYTF
TGTGCCAGCAGACAAACCGCGTTCTATGGCTACACCTTC
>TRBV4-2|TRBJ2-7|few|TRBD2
CASSQAGTRGDEQYF
TGTGCCAGCAGCCAAGCCGGGACTAGAGGAGACGAGCAGTACTTC
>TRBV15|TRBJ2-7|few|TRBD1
CATSSPGQGAYEQYF
TGTGCCACCAGCAGCCCGGGACAGGGGGCCTACGAGCAGTACTTC
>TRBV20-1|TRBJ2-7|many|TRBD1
CSARTGGRSEQYF
TGCAGTGCTAGAACAGGGGGCCGATCCGAGCAGTACTTC
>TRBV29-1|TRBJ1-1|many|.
CSVGGKEAFF
TGCAGCGTTGGCGGGAAGGAAGCTTTCTTT
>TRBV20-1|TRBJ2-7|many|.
CSASSGRSLYEQYF
TGCAGTGCTAGTTCCGGACGGTCGCTCTACGAGCAGTACTTC
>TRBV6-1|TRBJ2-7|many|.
CASSETRGYEQYF
TGTGCCAGCAGTGAGACCCGGGGTTACGAGCAGTACTTC
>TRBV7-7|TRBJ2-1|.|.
CASSDRERPNEQFF
TGTGCTAGCAGCGACCGGGAAAGGCCTAATGAGCAGTTCTTC
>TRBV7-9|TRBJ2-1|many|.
CASSFPGTPGDEQFF
TGTGCCAGCAGCTTTCCCGGGACACCTGGGGATGAGCAGTTCTTC
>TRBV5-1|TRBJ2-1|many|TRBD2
CASSLGSGRANEQFF
TGCGCCAGCAGCTTGGGTAGCGGGAGGGCCAATGAGCAGTTCTTC
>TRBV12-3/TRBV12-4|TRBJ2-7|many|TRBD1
CASGQGFAYEQYF
TGTGCCAGTGGACAGGGATTCGCCTACGAGCAGTACTTC
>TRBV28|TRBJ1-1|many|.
CASSPPNWPMTEAFF
TGTGCCAGCAGTCCGCCTAATTGGCCTATGACTGAAGCTTTCTTT
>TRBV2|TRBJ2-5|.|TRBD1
CASSAGRGLKTQYF
TGTGCCAGCAGTGCGGGCAGGGGGCTAAAGACCCAGTACTTC
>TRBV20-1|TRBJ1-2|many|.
CSAARFNYGYTF
TGCAGTGCGGCACGGTTTAACTATGGCTACACCTTC
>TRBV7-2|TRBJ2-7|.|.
CASSEHSYEQYF
TGTGCCAGCAGCGAACACTCCTACGAGCAGTACTTC
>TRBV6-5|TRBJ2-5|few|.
CASSYSQIGTQYF
TGTGCCAGCAGTTACAGCCAGATCGGGACCCAGTACTTC
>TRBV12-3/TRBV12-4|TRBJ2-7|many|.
CASSFVAGGYEQYF
TGTGCCAGCAGTTTTGTGGCAGGGGGGTACGAGCAGTACTTC
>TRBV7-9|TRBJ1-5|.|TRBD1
CASGGGGNTQPQHF
TGTGCCAGCGGAGGAGGGGGCAATACTCAGCCCCAGCATTTT
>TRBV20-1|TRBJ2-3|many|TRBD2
CSAIQTSGRVDTQYF
TGCAGTGCTATCCAGACTAGCGGGAGGGTAGATACGCAGTATTTT
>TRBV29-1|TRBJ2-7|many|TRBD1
CSVATGTGGPYEQYF
TGCAGCGTGGCGACCGGGACAGGGGGCCCCTACGAGCAGTACTTC
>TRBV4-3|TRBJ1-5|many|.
CASSQDPHRGNQPQHF
TGCGCCAGCAGCCAAGATCCGCACAGGGGCAATCAGCCCCAGCATTTT
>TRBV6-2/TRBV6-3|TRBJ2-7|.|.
CASSYRPGSLITYEQYF
TGTGCCAGCAGTTACCGCCCAGGGTCGCTTATAACCTACGAGCAGTACTTC
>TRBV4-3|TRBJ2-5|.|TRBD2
CASSPKWVGREETQYF
TGCGCCAGCAGCCCGAAATGGGTCGGGAGGGAAGAGACCCAGTACTTC
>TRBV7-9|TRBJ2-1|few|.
CASSPSGTEQFF
TGTGCCAGCAGCCCCTCGGGGACAGAGCAGTTCTTC
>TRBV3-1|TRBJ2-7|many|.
CASSLGLKHPYEQYF
TGTGCCAGCAGCCTTGGACTCAAACACCCATACGAGCAGTACTTC
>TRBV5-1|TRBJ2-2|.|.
CASSLLTSSAGELFF
TGCGCCAGCAGCTTACTCACTAGTAGCGCCGGGGAGCTGTTTTTT
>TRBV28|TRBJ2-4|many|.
CASSLSGQTLGAKNIQYF
TGTGCCAGCAGTTTATCGGGGCAGACGTTAGGAGCCAAAAACATTCAGTACTTC
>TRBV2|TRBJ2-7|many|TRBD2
CASSTGTSGYEQYF
TGTGCCAGCAGTACCGGGACTAGCGGTTACGAGCAGTACTTC
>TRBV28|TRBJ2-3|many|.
CASSLLDGKPADTQYF
TGTGCCAGCAGTTTATTGGACGGGAAACCGGCAGATACGCAGTATTTT